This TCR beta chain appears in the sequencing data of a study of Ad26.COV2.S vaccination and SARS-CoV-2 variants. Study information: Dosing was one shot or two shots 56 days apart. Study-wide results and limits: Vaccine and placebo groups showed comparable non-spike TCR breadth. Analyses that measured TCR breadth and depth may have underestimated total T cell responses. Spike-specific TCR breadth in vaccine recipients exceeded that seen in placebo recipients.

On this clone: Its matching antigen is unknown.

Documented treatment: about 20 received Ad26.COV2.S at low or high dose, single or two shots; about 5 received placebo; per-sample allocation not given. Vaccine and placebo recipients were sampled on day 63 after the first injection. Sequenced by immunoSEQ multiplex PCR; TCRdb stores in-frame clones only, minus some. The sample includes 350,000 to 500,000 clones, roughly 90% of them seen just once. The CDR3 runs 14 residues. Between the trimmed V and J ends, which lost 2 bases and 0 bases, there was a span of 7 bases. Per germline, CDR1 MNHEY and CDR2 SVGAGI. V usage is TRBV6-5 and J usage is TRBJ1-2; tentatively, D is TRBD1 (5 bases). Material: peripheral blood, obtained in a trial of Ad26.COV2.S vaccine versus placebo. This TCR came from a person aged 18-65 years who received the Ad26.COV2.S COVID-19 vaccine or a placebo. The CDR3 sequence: CASSYGTANYGYTF. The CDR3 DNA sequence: TGTGCCAGCAGTTACGGGACGGCTAACTATGGCTACACCTTC.